The source of this T cell receptor (delta chain) is a study of gamma-delta T cells after stem cell transplantation. A note on this clone: A much larger clone lies one base from this, so it may be a read error.

TCRdb fed the RT-PCR reads to CATT. The sample shows about 2,400 delta-chain clones, about 5.6% of them seen only once. The sequence came from a human donor. It is not recorded whose cells these are; they may come from a transplant donor. Sequencing was performed on gamma-delta T cells.

The CDR3 bases are TGTGCCTGTGACACCGTTTCTCCCCCCGATAAACTCATCTTT. It encodes CACDTVSPPDKLIF. The chain recombines TRDV2 with TRDJ1; D uncertain. Germline V lookup: CDR1 GEAIGNYY, CDR2 EKD. Deletions cut 0 bases from V and 3 bases from J, with 10 bases between. The CDR3 totals 14 residues.